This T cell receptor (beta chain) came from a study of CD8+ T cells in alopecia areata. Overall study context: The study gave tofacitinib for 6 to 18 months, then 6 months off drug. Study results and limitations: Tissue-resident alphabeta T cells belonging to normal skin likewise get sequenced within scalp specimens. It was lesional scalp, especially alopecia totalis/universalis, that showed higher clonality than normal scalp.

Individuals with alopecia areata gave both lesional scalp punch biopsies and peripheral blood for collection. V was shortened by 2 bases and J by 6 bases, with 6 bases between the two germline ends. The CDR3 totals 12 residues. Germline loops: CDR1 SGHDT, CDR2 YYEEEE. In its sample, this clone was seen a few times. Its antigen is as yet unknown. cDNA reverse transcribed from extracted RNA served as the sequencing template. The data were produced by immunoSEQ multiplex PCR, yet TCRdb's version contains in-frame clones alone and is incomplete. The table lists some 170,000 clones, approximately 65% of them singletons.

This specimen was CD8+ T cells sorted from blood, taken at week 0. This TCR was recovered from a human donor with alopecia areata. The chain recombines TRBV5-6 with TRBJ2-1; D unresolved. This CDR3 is CASSFQVNEQFF. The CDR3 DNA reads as TGTGCCAGCAGCTTCCAAGTCAATGAGCAGTTCTTC. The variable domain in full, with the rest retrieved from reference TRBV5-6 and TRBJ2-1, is DAGVTQSPTHLIKTRGQQVTLRCSPKSGHDTVSWYQQALGQGPQFIFQYYEEEERQRGNFPDRFSGHQFPNYSSELNVNALLLGDSALYLCASSFQVNEQFFGPGTRLTVL.